A selection of T cell receptor beta chains follows, all from one sample in a study of blood T cell repertoires in COVID-19. Profiled with immunoSEQ multiplex PCR; TCRdb holds only in-frame clones, not every one. Among 150,000 to 200,000 clones, about 86% were seen once, and the ten largest hold roughly 9.8%. What was sequenced was peripheral blood. The receptors originated from a woman aged 55-70 years with COVID-19, enrolled during active disease. Both conserved end residues are part of each CDR3. Each record gives: J gene, D gene, clone size, V gene, CDR3 DNA, CDR3 protein. A D gene is named only where the DNA matches it firmly. The size entry is marked missing in some rows and otherwise reads once, few, many or a size class.

J: TRBJ1-1; D: -; size: -; V: TRBV29-1; DNA: TGCAGCGCAAGAGGGTTTAGCACTGAAGCTTTCTTT; CDR3: CSARGFSTEAFF
J: TRBJ2-2; D: -; size: -; V: TRBV19; DNA: TGTGCCAGTAGTAATTACGCAGGGATGTCCGGGGAGCTGTTTTTT; CDR3: CASSNYAGMSGELFF
J: TRBJ2-7; D: TRBD1; size: -; V: TRBV5-1; DNA: TGCGCCAGCAGCTCTGGGGGGCAGGGGGCAGGCGAGCAGTACTTC; CDR3: CASSSGGQGAGEQYF
J: TRBJ2-2; D: TRBD1; size: -; V: TRBV4-2; DNA: TGTGCCAGCAGCTCCCGAATTACGGGACAGGCGAACACCGGGGAGCTGTTTTTT; CDR3: CASSSRITGQANTGELFF
J: TRBJ1-1; D: -; size: -; V: TRBV3-1/TRBV3-2; DNA: TGTGCCAGCAGCCGCAACAGCATATTGAACACTGAAGCTTTCTTT; CDR3: CASSRNSILNTEAFF
J: TRBJ2-2; D: TRBD2; size: -; V: TRBV5-4; DNA: TGTGCCAGCAGCCCGTTAGCGGGAGGGCGTCTCGGGGAGCTGTTTTTT; CDR3: CASSPLAGGRLGELFF
J: TRBJ1-2; D: TRBD1; size: -; V: TRBV7-9; DNA: TGTGCCAGCAGCTCCCAGGACAGGATCGTCTTTCGCGGCTACACCTTC; CDR3: CASSSQDRIVFRGYTF
J: TRBJ2-3; D: -; size: -; V: TRBV9; DNA: TGTGCCAGCAGCAAAGAAGCGGAAACAGATACGCAGTATTTT; CDR3: CASSKEAETDTQYF
J: TRBJ2-1; D: TRBD2; size: -; V: TRBV19; DNA: TGTGCCAGTAGTATCACTAGCGGGAGGGACAATGAGCAGTTCTTC; CDR3: CASSITSGRDNEQFF
J: TRBJ2-7; D: TRBD1; size: once; V: TRBV28; DNA: TGTGCCAGCAGTCCGACAGGGACGGACGAGCAGTACTTC; CDR3: CASSPTGTDEQYF
J: TRBJ2-3; D: TRBD2; size: -; V: TRBV4-1; DNA: TGCGCCAGCAGCCCCGCCCCTTTCACTAGCGGGAGGGCGCGGGATACGCAGTATTTT; CDR3: CASSPAPFTSGRARDTQYF